This T cell receptor (beta chain) was recorded in a study of blood T cells in healthy people across ages. General study points: Leaving the PBMCs unsorted stopped any conclusive comparison of naive versus antigen-experienced cells.

Isolation yielded PBMCs, at least 7 million per sample, in every case. Primed by a sample-barcoded 5' primer and a J-beta primer mix, a second PCR proceeded for roughly 7 to 11 cycles. TCRdb fed the 5' RACE reads into MiXCR, producing one record per CDR3 protein. The sample consists of around 1.5 million distinct CDR3 sequences, 35% to 45% of them appearing once. The CDR3 loop spans 17 amino acids. Germline assignment: CDR1 MNHEY and CDR2 SMNVEV (reference sequence). Trimming took 3 bases from V and 7 from J; bases not matched to a gene: 7. This clonotype was counted a few times. Its target is unknown.

The TCR comes from a woman aged 18-30 years in good health. The chain combines TRBV27 with TRBJ2-1; TRBD2 matches at 15 bases. Material for sequencing was blood. CDR3 residues: CASSFGLAGGHRNEQFF. Written as DNA, the CDR3 is TGTGCCAGCAGTTTCGGACTAGCGGGGGGGCACAGGAATGAGCAGTTCTTC.